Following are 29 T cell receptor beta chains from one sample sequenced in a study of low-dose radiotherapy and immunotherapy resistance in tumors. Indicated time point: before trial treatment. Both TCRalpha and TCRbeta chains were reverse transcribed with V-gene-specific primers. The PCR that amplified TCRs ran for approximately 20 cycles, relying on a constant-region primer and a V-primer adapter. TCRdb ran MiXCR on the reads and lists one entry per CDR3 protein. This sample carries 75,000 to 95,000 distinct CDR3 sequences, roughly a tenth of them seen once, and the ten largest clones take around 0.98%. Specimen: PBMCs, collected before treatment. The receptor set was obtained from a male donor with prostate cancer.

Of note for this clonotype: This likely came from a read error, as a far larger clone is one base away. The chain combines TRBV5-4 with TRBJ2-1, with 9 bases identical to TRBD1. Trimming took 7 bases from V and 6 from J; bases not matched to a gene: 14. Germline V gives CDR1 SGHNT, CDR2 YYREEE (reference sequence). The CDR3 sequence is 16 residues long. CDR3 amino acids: CASGGTTGTGSNEQFF. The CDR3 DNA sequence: TGTGCCAGCGGCGGAACGACCGGGACAGGGAGCAATGAGCAGTTCTTC.

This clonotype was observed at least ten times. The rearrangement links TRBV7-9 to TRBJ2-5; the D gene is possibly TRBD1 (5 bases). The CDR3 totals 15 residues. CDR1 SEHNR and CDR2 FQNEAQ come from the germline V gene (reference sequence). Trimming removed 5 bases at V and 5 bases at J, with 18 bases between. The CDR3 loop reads CASSDDRSVLETQYF. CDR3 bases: TGTGCCAGCAGCGACGACAGATCCGTGCTTGAGACCCAGTACTTC.

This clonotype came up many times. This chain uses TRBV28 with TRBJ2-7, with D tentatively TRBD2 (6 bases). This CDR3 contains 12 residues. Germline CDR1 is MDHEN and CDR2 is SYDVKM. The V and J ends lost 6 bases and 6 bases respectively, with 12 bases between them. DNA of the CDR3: TGTGCCAGCAGCCTATCGGAGGGCGAGCAGTACTTC. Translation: CASSLSEGEQYF.

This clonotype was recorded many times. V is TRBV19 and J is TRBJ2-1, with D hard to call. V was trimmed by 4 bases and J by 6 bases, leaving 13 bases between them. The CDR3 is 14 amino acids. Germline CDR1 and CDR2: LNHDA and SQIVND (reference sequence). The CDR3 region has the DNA TGTGCCAGTAGTAGTTATGGGTCGGTCAATGAGCAGTTCTTC. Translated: CASSSYGSVNEQFF.

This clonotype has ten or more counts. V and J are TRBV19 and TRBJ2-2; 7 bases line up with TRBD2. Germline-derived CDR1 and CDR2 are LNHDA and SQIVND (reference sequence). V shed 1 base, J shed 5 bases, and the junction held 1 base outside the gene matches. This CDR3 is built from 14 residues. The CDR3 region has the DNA TGTGCCAGTAGTATAGGCGGGAGAACCGGGGAGCTGTTTTTT. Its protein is CASSIGGRTGELFF.

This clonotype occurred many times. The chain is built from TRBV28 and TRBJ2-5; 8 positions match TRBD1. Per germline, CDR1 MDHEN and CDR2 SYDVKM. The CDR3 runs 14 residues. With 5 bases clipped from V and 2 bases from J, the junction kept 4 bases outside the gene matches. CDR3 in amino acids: CASSTDREQETQYF. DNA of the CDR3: TGTGCCAGCAGTACGGACAGGGAACAAGAGACCCAGTACTTC.

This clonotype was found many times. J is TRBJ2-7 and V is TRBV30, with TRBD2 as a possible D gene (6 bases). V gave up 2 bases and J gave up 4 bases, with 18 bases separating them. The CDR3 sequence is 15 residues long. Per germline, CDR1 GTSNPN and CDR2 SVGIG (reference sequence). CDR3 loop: CAWSWRGSGPYEQYF. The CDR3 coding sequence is TGTGCCTGGAGTTGGAGGGGTAGCGGCCCTTACGAGCAGTACTTC.

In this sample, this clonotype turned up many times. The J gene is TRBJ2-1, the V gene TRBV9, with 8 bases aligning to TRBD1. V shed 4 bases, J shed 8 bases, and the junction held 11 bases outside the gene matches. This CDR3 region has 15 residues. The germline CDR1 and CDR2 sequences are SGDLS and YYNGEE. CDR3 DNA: TGTGCCAGCAGCAGGGGGGACAGGTCGTTGGATGAGCAGTTCTTC. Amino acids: CASSRGDRSLDEQFF.

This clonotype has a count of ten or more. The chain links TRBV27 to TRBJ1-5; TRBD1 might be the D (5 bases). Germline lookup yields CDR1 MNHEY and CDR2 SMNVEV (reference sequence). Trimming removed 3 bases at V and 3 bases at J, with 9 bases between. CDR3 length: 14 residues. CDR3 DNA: TGTGCCAGCAGTTTGGGGACCCCCAATCAGCCCCAGCATTTT. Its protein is CASSLGTPNQPQHF.

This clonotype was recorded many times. CDR3 sequence: CSVGAGQSGANVLTF. The CDR3 nucleotides read TGCAGCGTTGGGGCAGGACAATCTGGGGCCAACGTCCTGACTTTC. V usage is TRBV29-1 and J usage is TRBJ2-6; tentatively, D is TRBD1 (5 bases). Trimming pared 4 bases from V and 1 base from J, leaving 11 bases between. This CDR3 region has 15 residues. Germline V gene lookup returns CDR1 SQVTM and CDR2 ANQGSEA.

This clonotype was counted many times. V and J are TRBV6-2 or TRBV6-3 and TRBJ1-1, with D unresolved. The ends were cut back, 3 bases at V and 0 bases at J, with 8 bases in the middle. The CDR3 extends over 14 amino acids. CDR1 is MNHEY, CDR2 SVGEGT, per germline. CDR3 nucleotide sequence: TGTGCCAGCAGTTATGGCAGGCTGAACACTGAAGCTTTCTTT. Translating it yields CASSYGRLNTEAFF.

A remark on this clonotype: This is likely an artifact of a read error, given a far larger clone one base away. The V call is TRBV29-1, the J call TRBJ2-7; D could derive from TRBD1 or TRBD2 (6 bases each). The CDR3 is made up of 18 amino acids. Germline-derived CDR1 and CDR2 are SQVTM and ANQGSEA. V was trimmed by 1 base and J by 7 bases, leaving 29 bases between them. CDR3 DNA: TGCAGCGTTGAAGGGGCGATAGCAGGGGAGGACCCCTACAATGAGCAGTACTTC. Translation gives CSVEGAIAGEDPYNEQYF.

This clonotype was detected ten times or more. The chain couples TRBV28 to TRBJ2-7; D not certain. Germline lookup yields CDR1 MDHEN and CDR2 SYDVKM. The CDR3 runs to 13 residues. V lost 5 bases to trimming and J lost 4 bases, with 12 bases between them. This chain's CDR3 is CASSRLVVYEQYF. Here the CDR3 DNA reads TGTGCCAGCAGTCGCCTAGTAGTGTACGAGCAGTACTTC.

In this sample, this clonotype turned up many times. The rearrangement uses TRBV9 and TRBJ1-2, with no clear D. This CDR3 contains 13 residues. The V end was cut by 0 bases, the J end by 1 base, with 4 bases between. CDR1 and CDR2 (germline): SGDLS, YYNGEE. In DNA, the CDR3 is TGTGCCAGCAGCGTAGACCTTAACTATGGCTACACCTTC. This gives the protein CASSVDLNYGYTF.

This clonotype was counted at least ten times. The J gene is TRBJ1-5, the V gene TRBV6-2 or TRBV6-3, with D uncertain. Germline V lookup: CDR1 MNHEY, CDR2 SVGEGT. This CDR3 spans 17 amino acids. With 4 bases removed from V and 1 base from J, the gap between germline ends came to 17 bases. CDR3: CASSSPFRKSSNQPQHF. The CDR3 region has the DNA TGTGCCAGCAGTTCCCCATTTCGGAAAAGCAGCAATCAGCCCCAGCATTTT.

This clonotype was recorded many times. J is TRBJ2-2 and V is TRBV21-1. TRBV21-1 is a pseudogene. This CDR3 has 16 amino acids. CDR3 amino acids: CASSKMRSTNTGELFF. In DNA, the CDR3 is TGTGCCAGCAGCAAAATGAGGTCCACGAACACCGGGGAGCTGTTTTTT.

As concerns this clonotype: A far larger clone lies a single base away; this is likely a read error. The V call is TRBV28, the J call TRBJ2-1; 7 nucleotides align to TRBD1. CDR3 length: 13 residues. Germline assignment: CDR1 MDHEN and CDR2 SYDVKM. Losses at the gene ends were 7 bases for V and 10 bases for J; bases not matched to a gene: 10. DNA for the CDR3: TGTGCCAGCACGGACAGGTCGCACTACGAGCAGTTCTTC. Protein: CASTDRSHYEQFF.

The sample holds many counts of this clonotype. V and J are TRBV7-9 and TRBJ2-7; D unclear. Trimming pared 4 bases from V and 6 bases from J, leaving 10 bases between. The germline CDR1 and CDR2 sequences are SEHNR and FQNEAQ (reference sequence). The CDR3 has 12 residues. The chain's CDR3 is CASSSSFSEQYF. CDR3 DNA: TGTGCCAGCAGCTCCTCTTTTTCCGAGCAGTACTTC.

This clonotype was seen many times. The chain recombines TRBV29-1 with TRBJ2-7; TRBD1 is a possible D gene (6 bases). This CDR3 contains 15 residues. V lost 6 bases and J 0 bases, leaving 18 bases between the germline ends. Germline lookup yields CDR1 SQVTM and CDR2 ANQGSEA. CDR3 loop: CSVFTGTRNSYEQYF. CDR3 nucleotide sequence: TGCAGCGTCTTTACCGGGACAAGGAACTCCTACGAGCAGTACTTC.

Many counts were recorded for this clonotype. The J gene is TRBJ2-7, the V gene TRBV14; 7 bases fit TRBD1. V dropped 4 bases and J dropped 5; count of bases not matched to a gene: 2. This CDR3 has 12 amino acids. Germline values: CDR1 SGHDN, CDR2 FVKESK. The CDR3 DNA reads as TGTGCCAGCAGCCCGACAGGGAACGAGCAGTACTTC. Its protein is CASSPTGNEQYF.

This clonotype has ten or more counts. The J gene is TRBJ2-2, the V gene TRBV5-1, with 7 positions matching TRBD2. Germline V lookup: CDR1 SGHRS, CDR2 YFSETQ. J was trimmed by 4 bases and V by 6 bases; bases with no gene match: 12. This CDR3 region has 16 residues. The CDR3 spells CASNPTGGRSTGELFF. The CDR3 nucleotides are TGCGCCAGCAACCCTACCGGCGGGAGAAGCACCGGGGAGCTGTTTTTT.

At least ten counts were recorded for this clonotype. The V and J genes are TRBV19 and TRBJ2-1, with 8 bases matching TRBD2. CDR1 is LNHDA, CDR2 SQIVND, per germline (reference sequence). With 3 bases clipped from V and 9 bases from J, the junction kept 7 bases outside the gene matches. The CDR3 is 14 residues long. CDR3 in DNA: TGTGCCAGTAGTATCGTCACGGGAGGGAGTGAGCAGTTCTTC. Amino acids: CASSIVTGGSEQFF. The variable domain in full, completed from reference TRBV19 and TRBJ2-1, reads DGGITQSPKYLFRKEGQNVTLSCEQNLNHDAMYWYRQDPGQGLRLIYYSQIVNDFQKGDIAEGYSVSREKKESFPLTVTSAQKNPTAFYLCASSIVTGGSEQFFGPGTRLTVL.

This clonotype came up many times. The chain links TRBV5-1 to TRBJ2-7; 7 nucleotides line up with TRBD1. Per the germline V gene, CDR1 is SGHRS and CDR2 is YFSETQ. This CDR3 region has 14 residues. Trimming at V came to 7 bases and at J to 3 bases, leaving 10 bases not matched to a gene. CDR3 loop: CASQQGPANYEQYF. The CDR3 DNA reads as TGCGCCAGCCAACAGGGGCCTGCAAACTACGAGCAGTACTTC. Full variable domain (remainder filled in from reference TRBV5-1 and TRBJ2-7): KAGVTQTPRYLIKTRGQQVTLSCSPISGHRSVSWYQQTPGQGLQFLFEYFSETQRNKGNFPGRFSGRQFSNSRSEMNVSTLELGDSALYLCASQQGPANYEQYFGPGTRLTVT.

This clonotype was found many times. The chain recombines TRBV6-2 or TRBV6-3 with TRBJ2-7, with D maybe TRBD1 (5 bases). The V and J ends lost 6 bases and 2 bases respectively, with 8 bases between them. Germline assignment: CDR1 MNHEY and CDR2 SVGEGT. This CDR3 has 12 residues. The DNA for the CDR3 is TGTGCCAGCAGCAGGGTGACCTACGAGCAGTACTTC. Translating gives CASSRVTYEQYF.

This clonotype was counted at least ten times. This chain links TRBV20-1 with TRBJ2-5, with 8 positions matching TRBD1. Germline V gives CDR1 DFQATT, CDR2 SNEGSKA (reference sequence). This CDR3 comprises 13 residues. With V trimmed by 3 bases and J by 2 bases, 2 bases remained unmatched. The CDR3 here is CSASGTGQETQYF. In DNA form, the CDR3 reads TGCAGTGCTAGCGGGACAGGACAAGAGACCCAGTACTTC.

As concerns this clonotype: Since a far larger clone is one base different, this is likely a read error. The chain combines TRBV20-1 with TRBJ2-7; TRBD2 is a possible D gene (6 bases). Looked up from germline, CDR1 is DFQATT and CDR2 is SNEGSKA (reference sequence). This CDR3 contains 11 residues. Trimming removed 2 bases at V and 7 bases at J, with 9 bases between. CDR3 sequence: CSARPGGEQYF. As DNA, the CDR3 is TGCAGTGCTAGACCCGGGGGTGAGCAGTACTTC.

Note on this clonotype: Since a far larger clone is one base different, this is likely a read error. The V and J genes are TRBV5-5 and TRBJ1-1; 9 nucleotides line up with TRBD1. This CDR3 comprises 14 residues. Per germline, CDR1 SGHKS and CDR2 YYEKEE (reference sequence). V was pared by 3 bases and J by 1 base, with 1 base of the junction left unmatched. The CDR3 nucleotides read TGTGCCAGCAGCTGGGACAGGGCGAACACTGAAGCTTTCTTT. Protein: CASSWDRANTEAFF. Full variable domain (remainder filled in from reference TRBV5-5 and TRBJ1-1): DAGVTQSPTHLIKTRGQQVTLRCSPISGHKSVSWYQQVLGQGPQFIFQYYEKEERGRGNFPDRFSARQFPNYSSELNVNALLLGDSALYLCASSWDRANTEAFFGQGTRLTVV.

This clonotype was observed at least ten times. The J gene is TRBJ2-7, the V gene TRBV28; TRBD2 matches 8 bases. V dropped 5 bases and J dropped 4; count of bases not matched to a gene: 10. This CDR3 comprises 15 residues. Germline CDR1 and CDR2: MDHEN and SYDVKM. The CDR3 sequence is CASSPKAGVIYEQYF. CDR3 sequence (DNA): TGTGCCAGCAGTCCGAAAGCGGGAGTTATTTACGAGCAGTACTTC.

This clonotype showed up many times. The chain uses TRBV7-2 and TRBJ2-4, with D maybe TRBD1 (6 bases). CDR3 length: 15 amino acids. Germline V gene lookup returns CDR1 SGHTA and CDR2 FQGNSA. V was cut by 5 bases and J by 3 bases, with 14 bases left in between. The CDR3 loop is CASSPRGQLKNIQYF. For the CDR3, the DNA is TGTGCCAGCAGCCCCCGAGGACAGCTCAAAAACATTCAGTACTTC.